This TCR beta chain emerged from a study of type 1 and type 2 diabetes patients. Genomic DNA was the PCR template. Multiplex PCR with 30 forward and 13 reverse primers amplified the TCR beta CDR3. TCRdb itself ran the multiplex PCR reads through MiXCR, one entry per CDR3 protein. The data show about 250,000 distinct CDR3 sequences, with around 50% seen just once and around 15% held by the top ten. The table lists this clonotype with a few counts. The sequenced sample consisted of peripheral blood mononuclear cells (PBMCs). The origin of this receptor is a man younger than 35 with type 2 diabetes.

CDR3 sequence: CASSDSDWGDEQFF. CDR3 DNA: TGCGCCAGCAGCGACAGCGATTGGGGAGATGAGCAGTTCTTC. The rearrangement joins TRBV10-1 to TRBJ2-1; D might be TRBD1 or TRBD2, each matching 5 bases. Germline V gives CDR1 WNHNN, CDR2 SYGVQD (reference sequence). Trimming took 6 bases from V and 8 from J, leaving 17 bases between them. The CDR3 has 14 amino acids.